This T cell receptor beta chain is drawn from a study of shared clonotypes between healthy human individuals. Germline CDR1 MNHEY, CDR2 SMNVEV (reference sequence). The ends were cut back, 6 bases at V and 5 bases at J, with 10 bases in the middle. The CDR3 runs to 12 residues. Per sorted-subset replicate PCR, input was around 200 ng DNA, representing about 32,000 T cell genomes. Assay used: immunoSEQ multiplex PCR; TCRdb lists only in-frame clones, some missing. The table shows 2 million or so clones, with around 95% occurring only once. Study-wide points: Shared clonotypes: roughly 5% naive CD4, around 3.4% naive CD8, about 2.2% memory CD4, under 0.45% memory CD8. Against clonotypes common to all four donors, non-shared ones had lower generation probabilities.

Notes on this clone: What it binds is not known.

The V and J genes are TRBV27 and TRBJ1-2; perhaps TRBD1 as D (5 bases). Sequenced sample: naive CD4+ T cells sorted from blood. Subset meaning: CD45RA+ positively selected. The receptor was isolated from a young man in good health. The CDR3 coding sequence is TGTGCCAGCAGCGGGGCGGGGTATGGCTACACCTTC. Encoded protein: CASSGAGYGYTF.